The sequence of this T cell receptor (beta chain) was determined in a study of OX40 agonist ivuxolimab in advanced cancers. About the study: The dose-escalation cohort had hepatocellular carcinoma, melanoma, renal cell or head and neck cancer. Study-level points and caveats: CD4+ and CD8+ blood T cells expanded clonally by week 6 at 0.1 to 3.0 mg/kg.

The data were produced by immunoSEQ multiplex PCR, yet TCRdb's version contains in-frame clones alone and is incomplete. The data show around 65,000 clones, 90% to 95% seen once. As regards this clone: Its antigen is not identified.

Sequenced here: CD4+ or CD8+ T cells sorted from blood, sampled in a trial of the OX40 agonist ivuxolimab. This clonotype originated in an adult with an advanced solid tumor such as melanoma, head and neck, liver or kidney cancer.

CDR3 DNA sequence: TGTGCCATAGGGTGGACTTCCTACGAGCAGTACTTC. It codes for CAIGWTSYEQYF. This rearrangement joins TRBV6-1 to TRBJ2-7; maybe TRBD2 (5 bases). Germline loops: CDR1 MNHNS, CDR2 SASEGT. This CDR3 is 12 amino acids long. The ends were cut back, 10 bases at V and 1 base at J, with 11 bases in the middle.